Listed below are T cell receptor beta chains from one sample, sequenced in a study of blood T cells in healthy people across ages. Via MiXCR, TCRdb re-called the 5' RACE reads, giving one row per CDR3 protein. The sample has roughly 860,000 distinct CDR3 sequences; approximately 65% are singletons. Source material: blood. The receptor source for this set is a man between 25 and 39 years old in good health. Each CDR3 is given with its conserved first and last residue. A D gene is named only where the DNA matches it firmly. Some rows mark clone size as missing; the rest say once, few, many or name a class of expanded clone.

TRBJ1-1	NA	once	TRBV7-2	13	CASSEGGRLEAFF	TGTGCCAGCAGTGAAGGGGGTCGCCTTGAAGCTTTCTTT
TRBJ2-6	NA	NA	TRBV7-2	18	CASSLASTQSSGANVLTF	TGTGCCAGCAGCTTAGCCTCGACACAGAGCTCTGGGGCCAACGTCCTGACTTTC
TRBJ1-2	NA	NA	TRBV29-1	14	CSVEEEDGYYGYTF	TGCAGCGTTGAAGAGGAGGACGGATACTATGGCTACACCTTC
TRBJ2-5	NA	NA	TRBV7-6	12	CASSWAQETQYF	TGTGCCAGTAGCTGGGCCCAAGAGACCCAGTACTTC
TRBJ2-1	NA	NA	TRBV6-1	12	CAAGNINNEQFF	TGTGCCGCGGGCAATATCAACAATGAGCAGTTCTTC
TRBJ1-5	NA	NA	TRBV15	15	CATSPYRQPNQPQHF	TGTGCCACCAGCCCATATCGGCAACCCAATCAGCCCCAGCATTTT
TRBJ2-7	NA	few	TRBV9	15	CASSAHGQRNYEQYF	TGTGCCAGCAGCGCCCACGGACAGAGAAACTACGAGCAGTACTTC
TRBJ2-7	TRBD2	NA	TRBV6-2/TRBV6-3	17	CASSYTSGGLFPYEQYF	TGTGCCAGCAGTTACACTAGCGGGGGCCTGTTCCCCTACGAGCAGTACTTC
TRBJ2-1	TRBD2	NA	TRBV5-6	14	CASSPERGRHEQFF	TGTGCCAGCAGCCCAGAGCGGGGGAGACATGAGCAGTTCTTC
TRBJ2-7	TRBD1	NA	TRBV5-1	15	CASSSVDRGAYEQYF	TGCGCCAGCAGCTCCGTCGACAGGGGAGCCTACGAGCAGTACTTC
TRBJ2-3	TRBD2	NA	TRBV6-2/TRBV6-3	15	CASSYLRLAADTQYF	TGTGCCAGCAGTTACCTGCGACTAGCTGCAGATACGCAGTATTTT